This TCR beta chain came from a study of blood T cell repertoires in COVID-19 (dated by TCRdb to 2020 to 2022). Looking at the study overall: The collaborator samples originated in the United States, Italy and Spain and spanned the acute and convalescent phases of COVID-19. The prospective study material was composed of cDNA or gDNA derived from T cells, B-cell-depleted T cells, or PBMCs. Subjects who had been exposed to COVID-19, were actively infected with it, or had recovered from it provided the deeply sampled blood TCRbeta repertoires that made up the dataset. The repertoires were released in a freely available public database meant as a resource for research on the immune response to SARS-CoV-2. Samples were obtained from the ongoing ImmuneRACE study (first 160 participants) and from 1,254 subjects provided by 6 global collaborators. Sample metadata almost always included a de-identified subject ID, COVID-19 status, age in years and sex. HLA class I and class II types, where available, came from metadata supplied by the sample provider rather than from assay-based typing.

Notes on this clone: The specificity of this receptor is unknown. No per-base quality is available; no much larger clone lies one base away.

Enrolling through a virtual design, the prospective study's participants ranged in age from roughly 18 to 90 years and lived across some 23 United States geographic areas. Cohort assignment in the prospective study relied on participant-reported clinical history from a screening survey and a study questionnaire. Each participant in the prospective study had whole blood, serum and a nasopharyngeal or oropharyngeal swab collected by mobile phlebotomists. Over a roughly 2-month period, participants in the prospective study had the option of providing additional blood draws and questionnaires. Before DNA extraction, prospective study blood samples were shipped either frozen or at room temperature. TCRbeta CDR3 regions were amplified from genomic DNA using the immunoSEQ Assay, a bias-controlled multiplex PCR. The paper's processing steps were these. The number of nucleated cells in each sample was estimated from the amplification of reference gene primers within the assay. Sequence reads were collapsed and filtered to measure the absolute abundance of every unique TCRbeta CDR3 rearrangement. Productive Simpson clonality was computed per sample as the square root of Simpson's diversity index over productive rearrangements. TCRdb obtained this table from immuneACCESS and retained in-frame rearrangements with V and J assigned. These tables miss some clones; where compared with another copy, unresolved V genes account for less than half of the shortfall, and the remainder is unexplained. That table gives V, J and clone size, and the DNA gave D and trimming. This sample lists hundreds of thousands of clones; approximately 88% were detected once. The biggest ten clones account for more than 2% of the sample.

The investigation overall reported the following: The quantity of clinical and demographic metadata differed by source and by participant and was supplied without curation.

The germline V and J ends show losses of 3 bases and 5 bases respectively, and no gene match explains 8 bases of the junction. Its CDR3 holds 14 amino acids, cysteine through phenylalanine. Just CDR3 DNA is preserved here, 42 bases in frame from base 1. CDR1 and CDR2, looked up from the germline V gene (reference sequence), are SGHNT and YYREEE. This clonotype was sampled from a woman between 40 and 55 years old with acute COVID-19. The sequence joins TRBV5-4 to TRBJ2-7; 7 junctional bases match TRBD2. The sequencing input was PBMCs or T cells enriched from blood (not recorded which). The CDR3 is CASSWGGERNEQYF. The nucleotide sequence reads as follows: TGTGCCAGCAGCTGGGGGGGTGAACGGAACGAGCAGTACTTC.